This T cell receptor beta chain was found in a study of a mutant IDH1 vaccine in newly diagnosed glioma. Background on the study: There were eight vaccinations for patients, given in weeks 1, 3, 5, 7, 11, 15, 19 and 23. Patients received vaccination from 4-6 weeks after radiotherapy alone, or with temozolomide cycles. Radiotherapy, temozolomide, or both had been given previously, and both were given to most.

Findings and limits, study-wide: Vaccine-induced responses were seen in more than 90% of patients, spanning several MHC alleles.

A note on this clone: Its antigen is currently unknown.

Time point described: week 23, last vaccination. Every single dose of the vaccine, 300 ug of mutant IDH1 20-mer peptide, came with topical imiquimod. The CDR3 is 12 amino acids. Per the germline V gene, CDR1 is SGHNT and CDR2 is YYREEE (reference sequence). Trimming removed 6 bases from V and 1 base from J, with 8 bases in between. Repertoires were generated with immunoSEQ multiplex PCR, while TCRdb's copy carries only in-frame clones and drops some. Of about 44,000 clones listed, under 95% were seen once; the top ten hold 3.5% to 4%. J is TRBJ2-7 and V is TRBV5-4, with D unclear. The sequence derives from a man aged 50-60 years with glioma. The sample here was PBMCs, taken from a glioma patient whose treatment included an IDH1 peptide vaccine. This CDR3 reads CASTNHSYEQYF. The DNA of the CDR3 is TGTGCCAGCACCAATCATTCCTACGAGCAGTACTTC.